The clone carrying this T cell receptor (beta chain) was seen many times. V shed 6 bases, J shed 3 bases, and the junction held 11 bases outside the gene matches. Germline-derived CDR1 and CDR2 are MDHEN and SYDVKM. CDR3 length equals 15 residues. The table came from immunoSEQ multiplex PCR; TCRdb's copy has only in-frame clones and leaves some out. The table has roughly 760,000 clones, around 74% seen once. The data are from a study of shared clonotypes between healthy human individuals. The sample was memory CD4+ T cells sorted from blood. Described subset: CD45RA-negative fraction. This sequence was found in a woman between 25 and 40 years old in good health. The genes are TRBV28 and TRBJ2-7, with 7 positions matching TRBD1. DNA of the CDR3: TGTGCCAGCAGCCTTATTGGGGGACAGATCTACGAGCAGTACTTC. Encoded protein: CASSLIGGQIYEQYF.